The next 7 T cell receptor beta chains were all read from a single sample in a study of vaccination and CD4 T cells after COVID-19 (dated by TCRdb to between 2021 and 2023). Libraries were built with PCR. The listed sequencing device is Illumina iSeq 100. TCR sequencing of DNA from cultured CD4+ T cells used the Oncomine TCR Beta short-read assay at the Johns Hopkins FTIC core. TCRdb cleaned the public reads at Q25 with fastp, built clones with MiXCR and kept in-frame beta chains. Entries that share a CDR3 protein sequence are merged under the most common genes and DNA. For this sample there are over 10,000 distinct CDR3 sequences; around 62% appear just once. The ten most abundant clones make up 10% to 15% of the sample. The treatment or condition label on this specimen signifies: roughly ten-day PBMC culture with coronavirus spike peptide pools or control peptides (ViraFEST assay). These receptors are not linked to any known antigen.

Sequences were obtained from CD4+ T cells from blood, cultured in vitro. The origin of the receptors is a human donor who had recovered from COVID-19.

The chain employs TRBV6-1 and TRBJ2-1, with unresolved D. The V and J ends lost 5 bases and 8 bases respectively, with 10 bases between them. The CDR3 loop spans 12 amino acids. Germline V lookup: CDR1 MNHNS, CDR2 SASEGT. The CDR3 bases are TGTGCCAGCAGTCCACGGGTGGATGAGCAGTTCTTC. Protein: CASSPRVDEQFF.

This clonotype was counted between two and nine times. This chain connects TRBV20-1 to TRBJ1-2, with a possible D match to TRBD1 (6 bases). This CDR3 has 13 residues. The germline V gene encodes CDR1 DFQATT and CDR2 SNEGSKA (reference sequence). Trimming took off 3 bases at V and 5 bases at J, with 13 bases between the two ends. DNA of the CDR3: TGCAGTGCTAGCTCCACGGACAGATATGGCTACACCTTC. As protein: CSASSTDRYGYTF.

This clonotype was counted a single time. The chain has TRBV19 and TRBJ1-1; D not certain. V was clipped by 3 bases and J by 10 bases, with 15 bases between them. The CDR3 is made up of 13 amino acids. Germline lookup yields CDR1 LNHDA and CDR2 SQIVND (reference sequence). The CDR3 sequence is CASSIRQATGAFF. CDR3 sequence (DNA): TGTGCCAGTAGTATTAGGCAGGCCACGGGAGCTTTCTTT.

This clonotype was observed a few times. CDR3 amino acids: CATSAGTGGRETQYF. CDR3 DNA sequence: TGTGCCACCAGCGCCGGGACAGGGGGCCGGGAGACCCAGTACTTC. This chain uses TRBV15 with TRBJ2-5, with 12 nucleotides matching TRBD1. CDR3 length equals 15 residues. Germline loops: CDR1 LNHNV, CDR2 YYDKDF (reference sequence). V lost 5 bases, J lost 5 bases, and 6 bases stayed unmatched.

This clonotype was counted only a few times. The genes are TRBV30 and TRBJ1-6, with TRBD1 matching 7 bases. The junction had 8 bases not matched to a gene; V was cut back by 6 bases and J by 0 bases. The CDR3 covers 16 residues. Germline CDR1 GTSNPN, CDR2 SVGIG (reference sequence). The CDR3 bases are TGTGCCTGCACAGGGGCCTCTAGCTCCTATAATTCACCCCTCCACTTT. Translated: CACTGASSSYNSPLHF.

The V call is TRBV7-9, the J call TRBJ1-2; D remains ambiguous. Trimming took off 1 base at V and 8 bases at J, with 11 bases between the two ends. The V gene's germline CDR1 is SEHNR and CDR2 FQNEAQ (reference sequence). This CDR3 has 13 amino acids. The DNA of the CDR3 is TGTGCCAGCAGCTTAGACGAGGGCTCGGGCTACACCTTC. It translates to CASSLDEGSGYTF.

This clonotype was observed a handful of times. The rearrangement links TRBV6-1 to TRBJ1-1; possible D gene TRBD1, 5 bases. Germline loops: CDR1 MNHNS, CDR2 SASEGT. V gave up 7 bases and J gave up 5 bases, with 17 bases separating them. This CDR3 comprises 14 residues. CDR3 sequence: CASTPGGGGTEAFF. CDR3 DNA sequence: TGTGCCAGCACGCCGGGGGGAGGAGGGACTGAAGCTTTCTTT.